This passage covers 29 T cell receptor beta chains from one sample sequenced in a study of breast tumors, draining lymph nodes, adjacent tissues. MiXCR, run by TCRdb on the multiplex PCR reads, gives a single entry per CDR3 protein. Among roughly 14,000 distinct CDR3 sequences listed, roughly 48% were seen once. Sequenced: tumor-adjacent breast tissue. These receptors came from a female donor with breast cancer. Some clones in this sample may be carry-over from other donors' samples.

The chain links TRBV29-1 to TRBJ2-1; D is uncertain. The ends were cut back, 2 bases at V and 5 bases at J, with 4 bases in the middle. The CDR3 consists of 11 residues. Germline loops: CDR1 SQVTM, CDR2 ANQGSEA. DNA of the CDR3: TGCAGCGTTGAACTAAACAATGAGCAGTTCTTC. Its protein product is CSVELNNEQFF.

This clonotype is labeled as medium-sized. The J gene is TRBJ1-6, the V gene TRBV12-3 or TRBV12-4, with TRBD1 identical over 8 bases. J gave up 10 bases and V 6 bases, and 8 bases lay outside the gene matches. This CDR3 contains 14 residues. CDR3 sequence: CASSRQGYPSPLHF. CDR3 DNA sequence: TGTGCCAGCAGCCGACAGGGGTACCCCTCACCCCTCCACTTT.

This clonotype has a count of ten or more. The chain carries TRBV29-1 and TRBJ2-3, with D perhaps matching TRBD2 (6 bases). Germline CDR1 reads SQVTM; CDR2 reads ANQGSEA. The CDR3 contains 16 residues. With 2 bases removed from V and 1 base from J, the gap between germline ends came to 16 bases. The CDR3 sequence: CSVEQPRGSGTDTQYF. CDR3 DNA: TGCAGCGTTGAACAGCCACGGGGGTCTGGCACAGATACGCAGTATTTT.

V usage is TRBV2 and J usage is TRBJ2-2; 9 nucleotides align to TRBD1. Germline V lookup: CDR1 SNHLY, CDR2 FYNNEI. V lost 7 bases to trimming and J lost 1 base; unmatched junction nucleotides: 16. This CDR3 comprises 19 residues. CDR3 sequence reads: CASIASRLPGQGNTGELFF. The CDR3, as DNA: TGTGCCAGCATAGCATCCCGCTTGCCGGGACAGGGGAACACCGGGGAGCTGTTTTTT.

This chain connects TRBV2 to TRBJ2-7; 7 bases agree with TRBD1. This CDR3 comprises 14 residues. Trimming removed 5 bases from V and 4 bases from J; junction bases left unmatched: 8. The germline V gene encodes CDR1 SNHLY and CDR2 FYNNEI. CDR3 region: CASSRTGSGYEQYF. In DNA, the CDR3 is TGTGCCAGCAGTAGGACAGGATCCGGATACGAGCAGTACTTC.

This clonotype was seen repeatedly, ten times or more. This chain connects TRBV20-1 to TRBJ2-1; perhaps TRBD1 as D (6 bases). Germline V lookup: CDR1 DFQATT, CDR2 SNEGSKA (reference sequence). CDR3 size: 18 residues. V lost 6 bases and J 6 bases, leaving 30 bases between the germline ends. CDR3 sequence (DNA): TGCAGTGCCCGCACTCCATCTACAGGGACAATCAACAGCAATGAGCAGTTCTTC. Translating it yields CSARTPSTGTINSNEQFF.

This chain uses TRBV2 with TRBJ2-7; no firm D call. Germline V gives CDR1 SNHLY, CDR2 FYNNEI. V was shortened by 3 bases and J by 3 bases, with 6 bases between the two germline ends. The CDR3 is made up of 12 amino acids. DNA for the CDR3: TGTGCCAGCAGTGAGGGGTTCTACGAGCAGTACGTC. Encoded protein: CASSEGFYEQYV.

The sample holds one count of this clonotype. Its ends do not fully match the called genes, so a read error is possible. The V and J genes are TRBV20-1 and TRBJ2-1; D unclear. Germline V gene sequence: CDR1 DFQATT, CDR2 SNEGSKA (reference sequence). This CDR3 spans 14 amino acids. The CDR3 sequence: CSARPASSYTEQFF. CDR3 bases: TGCAGTGCTAGACCAGCGAGCTCCTACACTGAGCAGTTCTTC.

The gene calls are TRBV14 and TRBJ2-3; 7 bases fit TRBD2. The CDR3 is 15 amino acids. V trimming: 2 bases; J trimming: 5 bases; junction bases outside the gene matches: 7. The germline gives CDR1 SGHDN, CDR2 FVKESK. Written as DNA, the CDR3 is TGTGCCAGCAGCCAAAGGGCGGGAGCCGGAGATACGCAGTATTTT. It codes for CASSQRAGAGDTQYF.

The genes are TRBV29-1 and TRBJ1-3; maybe TRBD1 (6 bases). CDR1 is SQVTM, CDR2 ANQGSEA, per germline. Trimming removed 4 bases at V and 2 bases at J, with 9 bases between. The CDR3 contains 13 residues. The CDR3: CSVVGGPGNTIYF. The CDR3 DNA reads as TGCAGCGTTGTAGGGGGACCTGGAAACACCATATATTTT.

This clonotype showed up many times. The V and J genes are TRBV20-1 and TRBJ2-5, with D perhaps matching TRBD1 or TRBD2 (5 bases each). Trimming left V 5 bases short and J 2 bases short, with 12 bases between. CDR3 length: 13 amino acids. Germline V gene data show CDR1 as DFQATT and CDR2 as SNEGSKA (reference sequence). CDR3 nucleotide sequence: TGCAGTGCTCCCGATGGGGGACAAGAGACCCAGTACTTC. Amino acids: CSAPDGGQETQYF.

The CDR3 DNA is TGCGCCAGCAGCCCGACGACAGGGAAATACGAGCAGTACTTC. Translating gives CASSPTTGKYEQYF. The V call is TRBV5-1, the J call TRBJ2-7; 7 positions agree with TRBD1. Looked up from germline, CDR1 is SGHRS and CDR2 is YFSETQ. V lost 4 bases and J lost 4; bases outside the gene matches: 8. This CDR3 has 14 residues.

This rearrangement joins TRBV5-1 to TRBJ1-3; D is ambiguous. This CDR3 is 14 amino acids long. Germline loops: CDR1 SGHRS, CDR2 YFSETQ. V shed 4 bases and J shed 2 bases, with 10 bases lying between them. This chain's CDR3 is CASSPQSTGNTIYF. The CDR3, as DNA: TGCGCCAGCAGCCCACAGAGCACTGGAAACACCATATATTTT.

This clonotype was observed many times. V usage is TRBV18 and J usage is TRBJ2-1, with 9 bases aligning to TRBD2. Germline V lookup: CDR1 KGHSH, CDR2 LQKENI. This CDR3 contains 14 residues. J lost 12 bases, V lost 2 bases, and 8 bases had no gene match. CDR3 amino acids: CASSPGVAGVGQFF. In DNA, the CDR3 is TGTGCCAGCTCACCAGGAGTAGCGGGGGTAGGGCAGTTCTTC. Based on the CDR3 plus reference TRBV18 and TRBJ2-1, the full variable domain is NAGVMQNPRHLVRRRGQEARLRCSPMKGHSHVYWYRQLPEEGLKFMVYLQKENIIDESGMPKERFSAEFPKEGPSILRIQQVVRGDSAAYFCASSPGVAGVGQFFGPGTRLTVL.

This clonotype was recorded many times. The genes are TRBV5-6 and TRBJ2-5, with TRBD2 identical over 15 bases. Germline V gene data show CDR1 as SGHDT and CDR2 as YYEEEE. The trim removed 3 bases at V and 7 bases at J, leaving 28 bases unmatched. This CDR3 spans 23 amino acids. The CDR3 nucleotides are TGTGCCAGCAGCTCGACCTCCGGGACTAGCGGGAGGCCGGGGGGGCCGAGGGTGCGGACCCAGTACTTC. It specifies CASSSTSGTSGRPGGPRVRTQYF.

J is TRBJ2-7 and V is TRBV9, with D unresolved. Germline CDR1 and CDR2: SGDLS and YYNGEE. CDR3 length: 12 amino acids. Trimming cost V 5 bases and J 3 bases, with 9 bases left between them. This chain's CDR3 is CASSDGLYEQYV. The CDR3 DNA is TGTGCCAGCAGTGATGGGCTCTACGAGCAGTACGTC.

V is TRBV11-2 and J is TRBJ1-2; the match to TRBD1 covers 7 bases. This CDR3 has 17 amino acids. Germline V lookup: CDR1 SGHAT, CDR2 FQNNGV. Trimming cost V 0 bases and J 4 bases; bases outside gene matches: 11. The CDR3: CASSLEGLRGPGYGYTF. The DNA for the CDR3 is TGTGCCAGCAGCTTAGAAGGATTGAGGGGGCCTGGCTATGGCTACACCTTC.

This clonotype has ten or more counts. Since a much larger clone is just one base distant, this may be a read error. The J gene is TRBJ2-7, the V gene TRBV5-1; TRBD1 or TRBD2 may be the D gene (7 bases each). V was cut by 8 bases and J by 1 base, with 28 bases left in between. Germline V CDR1 and CDR2: SGHRS, YFSETQ. This CDR3 has 18 residues. The CDR3 loop is CASKGGGRGLSTSYEQYF. The CDR3 DNA reads as TGCGCCAGTAAGGGAGGGGGCAGGGGATTAAGTACGTCCTACGAGCAGTACTTC.

This clonotype has at least ten counts. This chain links TRBV30 with TRBJ2-7, with 8 bases fitting TRBD2. The V gene end was trimmed by 1 base and the J gene end by 2 bases; junction bases not matched to a gene: 10. From germline, CDR1 is GTSNPN and CDR2 SVGIG (reference sequence). CDR3 size: 16 residues. This CDR3 reads CAWSGRGGWGPYEQYF. The CDR3 region has the DNA TGTGCCTGGAGTGGACGGGGGGGGTGGGGTCCCTACGAGCAGTACTTC.

Comments on this clonotype: A much larger clonotype is one base distant, so this may be a read error. V gene TRBV11-1 combines with J gene TRBJ2-1, with a weak D call TRBD2 (6 bases). Germline V gene data show CDR1 as SGHAT and CDR2 as FQDESV (reference sequence). The CDR3 totals 13 residues. The ends were cut back, 1 base at V and 9 bases at J, with 10 bases in the middle. This CDR3 reads CASSLGRGAEQFF. In DNA, the CDR3 is TGTGCCAGCAGCTTAGGGCGGGGTGCTGAGCAGTTCTTC.

The chain uses TRBV20-1 and TRBJ2-1; 13 nucleotides align to TRBD2. V was clipped by 0 bases and J by 3 bases; unmatched bases: 8. The CDR3 has 18 amino acids. Germline V lookup: CDR1 DFQATT, CDR2 SNEGSKA (reference sequence). CDR3 nucleotides: TGCAGTGCTAGAGAAGCCAGATGGACTAGCGGGAGCTACAATGAGCAGTTCTTC. Its protein product is CSAREARWTSGSYNEQFF.

In this sample, this clonotype turned up many times. The J gene is TRBJ2-5, the V gene TRBV6-1; D is possibly TRBD1 (6 bases). The CDR3 is 13 amino acids. Germline V gives CDR1 MNHNS, CDR2 SASEGT. Trimming took 6 bases from V and 2 from J, leaving 10 bases between them. CDR3 loop: CASRGHSQETQYF. The CDR3 region has the DNA TGTGCCAGCAGGGGACACTCACAAGAGACCCAGTACTTC.

This clonotype came up many times. The chain is built from TRBV28 and TRBJ2-3, with no clear D. Germline CDR1 is MDHEN and CDR2 is SYDVKM. The CDR3 sequence is 13 residues long. CDR3 loop: CASRSHPTDTQYF. The CDR3 nucleotides read TGTGCGTCAAGATCTCACCCCACAGATACGCAGTATTTT.

This clonotype was detected a few times. In DNA form, the CDR3 reads TGTGCCAGCAGCTTGACTAGCACCCCTTACAATGAGCAGTTCTTC. Translating gives CASSLTSTPYNEQFF. The J gene is TRBJ2-1, the V gene TRBV7-3, with TRBD2 matching 7 bases. V was clipped by 3 bases and J by 4 bases; unmatched bases: 6. Per germline, CDR1 SGHTA and CDR2 FQGTGA. The CDR3 length is 15 residues. Based on the CDR3 plus reference TRBV7-3 and TRBJ2-1, the full variable domain is GAGVSQTPSNKVTEKGKYVELRCDPISGHTALYWYRQSLGQGPEFLIYFQGTGAADDSGLPNDRFFAVRPEGSVSTLKIQRTERGDSAVYLCASSLTSTPYNEQFFGPGTRLTVL.

This clonotype has just one count. The chain employs TRBV10-2 and TRBJ2-7, with 7 bases identical to TRBD2. Germline trimming cut 4 bases from V and 3 bases from J; bases unmatched to any gene: 3. Germline V lookup: CDR1 WSHSY, CDR2 SAAADI. The CDR3 consists of 13 residues. In DNA form, the CDR3 reads TGCGCCAGCAGTGTTGGCGGGGGCTACGAGCAGTACTTC. Translation: CASSVGGGYEQYF.

This clonotype turned up a few times. A much larger clone differs from this one at a single base, so this may be a read error. The conserved final phenylalanine or tryptophan is absent from the CDR3, which likely points to a read error. The rearrangement joins TRBV20-1 to TRBJ2-1; 10 bases match TRBD2. The CDR3 is made up of 16 amino acids. Unmatched junction bases numbered 8, after V lost 1 base and J lost 5 bases. Germline CDR1 DFQATT, CDR2 SNEGSKA (reference sequence). CDR3 sequence (DNA): TGCAGTGCTAGAGGTAGGGCTAGCGGGAGCCACAATGAGCAGTTCCTC. As protein: CSARGRASGSHNEQFL.

This clonotype qualifies as medium-sized (0.01 to 0.1%). The genes are TRBV4-1 and TRBJ1-2, with 9 bases lining up with TRBD1. Unmatched junction bases numbered 1, after V lost 4 bases and J lost 4 bases. The CDR3 consists of 13 residues. Germline lookup yields CDR1 MGHRA and CDR2 YSYEKL. CDR3 region: CASSRGQGYGYTF. The CDR3 nucleotides read TGCGCCAGCAGCCGGGGACAGGGCTATGGCTACACCTTC.

Only a few counts were recorded for this clonotype. V and J are TRBV6-5 and TRBJ1-1; TRBD1 might be the D (5 bases). Per germline, CDR1 MNHEY and CDR2 SVGAGI. Trimming removed 3 bases from V and 4 bases from J, with 12 bases in between. CDR3 length equals 14 residues. CDR3 coding DNA: TGTGCCAGCAGTTATAGGAGGGGCGGCACTGAAGCTTTCTTT. Translating it yields CASSYRRGGTEAFF.

The chain uses TRBV7-8 and TRBJ2-7; 11 nucleotides line up with TRBD2. The germline gives CDR1 SGHVS, CDR2 FQNEAQ. J gave up 6 bases and V 4 bases, and 5 bases lay outside the gene matches. CDR3 size: 14 residues. CDR3 amino acids: CASSSTSGSREQYF. The CDR3 DNA sequence: TGTGCCAGCAGCTCCACTAGCGGGAGCCGCGAGCAGTACTTC.